This T cell receptor (beta chain) was sequenced during a study of blood T cell repertoires in COVID-19. About the research overall: In each case, the material was cDNA or gDNA derived from T cells, B-cell-depleted T cells, or PBMCs.

Looked up from germline, CDR1 is MNHEY and CDR2 is SMNVEV (reference sequence). CDR3 length: 16 residues. The J segment lost 7 bases and the V segment lost 5 bases, leaving 12 bases of the junction unmatched. Enrollment of patients from Seattle took place during active infection, with longitudinal follow-up. Under the authors' procedure: Reference gene primer amplification in the assay estimated nucleated cell counts. Sequenced by immunoSEQ multiplex PCR; TCRdb stores in-frame clones only, minus some. V and J calls plus clone size are reproduced from that table; the DNA served to infer D and trimming. Among fewer than 200,000 clones listed, about 81% were seen once.

The TCR was taken from a woman aged 60 to 75 with COVID-19, enrolled during active disease. The chain links TRBV27 to TRBJ1-4; the match to TRBD1 covers 8 bases. Sequencing used peripheral blood. The CDR3 protein is CASSRISGGYGEKLFF. DNA of the CDR3: TGTGCCAGCAGTAGAATTTCAGGGGGCTACGGTGAAAAACTGTTTTTT.